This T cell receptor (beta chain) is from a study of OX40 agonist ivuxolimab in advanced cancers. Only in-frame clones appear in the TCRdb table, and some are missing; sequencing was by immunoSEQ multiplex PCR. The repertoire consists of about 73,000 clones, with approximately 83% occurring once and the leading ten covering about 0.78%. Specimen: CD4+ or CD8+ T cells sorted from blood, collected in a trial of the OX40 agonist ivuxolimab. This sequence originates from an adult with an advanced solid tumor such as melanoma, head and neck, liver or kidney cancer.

CDR3 nucleotide sequence: TGTGCCAGCAGCATCCGGACTAGCGGGAGTTTCTATGAGCAGTTCTTC. It translates to CASSIRTSGSFYEQFF. The chain combines TRBV9 with TRBJ2-1; 13 nucleotides line up with TRBD2. V trimming: 4 bases; J trimming: 8 bases; junction bases outside the gene matches: 9. Germline values: CDR1 SGDLS, CDR2 YYNGEE. The CDR3 is made up of 16 amino acids.